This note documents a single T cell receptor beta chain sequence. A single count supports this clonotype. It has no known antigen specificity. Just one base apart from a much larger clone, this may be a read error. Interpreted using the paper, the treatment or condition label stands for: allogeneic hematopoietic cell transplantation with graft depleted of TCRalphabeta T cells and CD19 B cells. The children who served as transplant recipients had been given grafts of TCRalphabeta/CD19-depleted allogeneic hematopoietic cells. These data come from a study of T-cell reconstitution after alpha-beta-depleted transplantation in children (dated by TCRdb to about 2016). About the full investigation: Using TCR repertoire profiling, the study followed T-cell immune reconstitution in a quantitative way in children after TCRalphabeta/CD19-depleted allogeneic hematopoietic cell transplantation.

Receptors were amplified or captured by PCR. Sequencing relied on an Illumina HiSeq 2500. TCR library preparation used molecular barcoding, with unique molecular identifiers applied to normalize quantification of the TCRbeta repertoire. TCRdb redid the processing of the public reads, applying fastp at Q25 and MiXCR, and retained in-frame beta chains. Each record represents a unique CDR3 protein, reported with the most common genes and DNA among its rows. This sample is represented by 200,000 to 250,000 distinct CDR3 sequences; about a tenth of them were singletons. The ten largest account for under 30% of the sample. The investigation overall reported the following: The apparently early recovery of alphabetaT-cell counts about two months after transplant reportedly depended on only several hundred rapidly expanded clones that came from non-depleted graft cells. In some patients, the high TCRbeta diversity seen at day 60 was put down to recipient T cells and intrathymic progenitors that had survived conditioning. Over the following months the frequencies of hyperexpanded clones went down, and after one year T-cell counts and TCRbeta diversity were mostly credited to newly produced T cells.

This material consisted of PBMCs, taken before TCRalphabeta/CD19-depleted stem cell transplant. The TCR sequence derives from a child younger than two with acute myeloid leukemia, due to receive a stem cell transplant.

The CDR3 here reads CASSSAGRYGYTF. The DNA sequence is as follows: TGTGCCAGCAGCTCCGCAGGGAGATATGGCTACACCTTC. The V gene is TRBV11-2 and the J gene is TRBJ1-2, and possibly TRBD1, on 5 matching bases. The germline V gene gives CDR1 as SGHAT and CDR2 as FQNNGV. The CDR3 runs 13 amino acids, cysteine and phenylalanine included. The retained sequence is limited to the CDR3, 39 bases, with the frame set at the first base. Trimming takes 4 bases from V and 5 bases from J, and the germline ends sit 11 bases apart.